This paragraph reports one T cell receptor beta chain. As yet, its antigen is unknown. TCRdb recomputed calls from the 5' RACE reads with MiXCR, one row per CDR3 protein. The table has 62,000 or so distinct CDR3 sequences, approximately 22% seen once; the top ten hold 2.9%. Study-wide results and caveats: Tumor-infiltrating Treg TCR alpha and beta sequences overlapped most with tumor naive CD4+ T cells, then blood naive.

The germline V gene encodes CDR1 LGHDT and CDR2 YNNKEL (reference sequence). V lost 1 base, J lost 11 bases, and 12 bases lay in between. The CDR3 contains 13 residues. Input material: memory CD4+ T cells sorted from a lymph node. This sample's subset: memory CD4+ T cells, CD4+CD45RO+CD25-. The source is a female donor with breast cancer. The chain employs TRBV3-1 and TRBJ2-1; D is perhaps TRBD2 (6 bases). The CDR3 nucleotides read TGTGCCAGCAGCCAAGTCGCGGGAAGGAAGCAGTTCTTC. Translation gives CASSQVAGRKQFF.